This T cell receptor (beta chain) came from a study of blood T cell repertoires in COVID-19. At the level of the study: Samples came from the United States, Italy and Spain, spanning acute and convalescent COVID-19. T cells, B-cell-depleted T cells, or PBMCs supplied cDNA or gDNA.

In the original analysis: Estimated nucleated cell counts came from reference gene primer amplification. The protocol was immunoSEQ multiplex PCR, while the TCRdb copy is restricted to in-frame clones and leaves out a portion. Clonal size and the V and J genes are those of that table, whereas D and trimming came from the DNA. This sample yields some 270,000 clones, of which around nine tenths are seen a single time; approximately 0.84% belongs to the top ten. The CDR3 runs 12 residues. The V gene lost 1 base and the J gene lost 8 bases, with 6 bases spanning the gap. Germline CDR1 LGHDT, CDR2 YNNKEL (reference sequence).

The receptor was derived from a young man with acute or convalescent COVID-19. The chain carries TRBV3-1 (or the pseudogene TRBV3-2) and TRBJ1-3, with no clear D. Input material: peripheral blood. CDR3 sequence: CASSQGGYTIYF. Written as DNA, the CDR3 is TGTGCCAGCAGCCAAGGAGGATACACCATATATTTT.